These 28 T cell receptor beta chains were all obtained from the same sample, sequenced in a study of early T cells in non-severe SARS-CoV-2 infection. From the 5' RACE reads, TCRdb called clonotypes with MiXCR, one entry per CDR3 protein. This repertoire shows some 35,000 distinct CDR3 sequences, 3.9% found once; its top ten account for 9% to 10%. Source material: whole blood. Every receptor here comes from an adult who was a healthcare worker with PCR-confirmed SARS-CoV-2 infection or an uninfected control (not recorded which).

This clonotype was recorded at least ten times. The rearrangement uses TRBV5-6 and TRBJ2-3; TRBD2 agrees at 7 bases. The CDR3 covers 16 residues. The V and J ends lost 4 bases and 1 base, in that order; junction bases with no gene match: 9. Germline lookup yields CDR1 SGHDT and CDR2 YYEEEE. In DNA form, the CDR3 reads TGTGCCAGCAGCCAGGCAGCGGGGCCCCGCACAGATACGCAGTATTTT. Amino acid sequence: CASSQAAGPRTDTQYF.

This clonotype was found many times. The chain uses TRBV11-3 and TRBJ2-5; TRBD2 agrees at 9 bases. The germline CDR1 and CDR2 sequences are SGHNT and YENEEA. The CDR3 runs to 18 residues. V lost 5 bases to trimming and J lost 0 bases; unmatched junction nucleotides: 13. CDR3 residues: CASSTRRVAGGYQETQYF. The CDR3 DNA follows: TGTGCCAGCAGCACCCGCAGAGTGGCGGGAGGGTACCAAGAGACCCAGTACTTC.

The CDR3 DNA sequence: TGCAGCGTTGTAGAAGTTAATTCGGATTCTGAAGCTTTCTTT. As protein: CSVVEVNSDSEAFF. V usage is TRBV29-1 and J usage is TRBJ1-1; D gene ambiguous. Germline V gives CDR1 SQVTM, CDR2 ANQGSEA. V was cut by 4 bases and J by 6 bases, with 18 bases left in between. The CDR3 has 14 amino acids.

This clonotype has at least ten counts. The chain recombines TRBV6-1 with TRBJ1-5, with D unclear. CDR3 length: 13 amino acids. V lost 9 bases to trimming and J lost 3 bases, with 12 bases between them. Germline values: CDR1 MNHNS, CDR2 SASEGT. The chain's CDR3 is CASGENLNQPQHF. CDR3 nucleotides: TGTGCCAGTGGGGAGAATCTCAATCAGCCCCAGCATTTT.

This clonotype was detected only a few times. The chain links TRBV11-1 to TRBJ2-5; D possibly corresponds to TRBD2 (6 bases). The V end was cut by 5 bases, the J end by 2 bases, with 18 bases between. CDR1 is SGHAT and CDR2 is FQDESV in the germline V gene (reference sequence). This CDR3 has 16 amino acids. The CDR3 sequence: CASSPRGAGLQETQYF. DNA of the CDR3: TGTGCCAGCAGCCCCCGTGGGGCAGGACTACAAGAGACCCAGTACTTC.

This clonotype was seen more than once but under ten times. The V and J genes are TRBV28 and TRBJ2-7; 7 bases match TRBD1. Germline CDR1 reads MDHEN; CDR2 reads SYDVKM. Losses at the gene ends were 6 bases for V and 0 bases for J; bases not matched to a gene: 2. The CDR3 totals 13 residues. CDR3 in DNA: TGTGCCAGCAGCGCAGGGGGCTCCTACGAGCAGTACTTC. Protein product: CASSAGGSYEQYF.

This clonotype came up many times. This chain uses TRBV4-2 with TRBJ2-1; TRBD2 aligns across 9 bases. This CDR3 has 16 residues. After removal of 1 base from V and 2 bases from J, the junction contained 3 bases not matched to a gene. Germline CDR1 and CDR2: LGHNA and YNFKEQ. DNA for the CDR3: TGTGCCAGCAGCCAAGTCGGACTAGCGACCTACAATGAGCAGTTCTTC. The encoded protein is CASSQVGLATYNEQFF.

This clonotype has at least ten counts. The chain is built from TRBV7-9 and TRBJ2-1, with 16 bases lining up with TRBD2. Trimming cost V 3 bases and J 0 bases; bases outside gene matches: 2. In germline, CDR1 is SEHNR, CDR2 FQNEAQ (reference sequence). The CDR3 length is 18 residues. CDR3 in DNA: TGTGCCAGCAGCTTGGGACTAGCGGGAGGGAGCTCCTACAATGAGCAGTTCTTC. It is translated as CASSLGLAGGSSYNEQFF.

At least ten counts were recorded for this clonotype. The chain couples TRBV7-2 to TRBJ1-5; no firm D call. The CDR3 has 15 residues. The V end lost 0 bases, the J end lost 0 bases, and 6 bases lay between the germline ends. Looked up from germline, CDR1 is SGHTA and CDR2 is FQGNSA. The CDR3 bases are TGTGCCAGCAGCTTAGCGGGCCATAGCAATCAGCCCCAGCATTTT. Amino acid sequence: CASSLAGHSNQPQHF.

On this clonotype: A much larger clone lies a single base off, so this may be a read error. The rearrangement links TRBV19 to TRBJ2-2, with 8 bases fitting TRBD2. CDR3 size: 15 residues. The germline V gene has CDR1 LNHDA and CDR2 SQIVND (reference sequence). The CDR3 reads CTSSIGREDTGELFF. Here the CDR3 DNA reads TGTACCAGTAGTATTGGGCGGGAGGATACCGGGGAGCTGTTTTTT. Combining the CDR3 with reference TRBV19 and TRBJ2-2 gives the whole variable domain DGGITQSPKYLFRKEGQNVTLSCEQNLNHDAMYWYRQDPGQGLRLIYYSQIVNDFQKGDIAEGYSVSREKKESFPLTVTSAQKNPTAFYLCTSSIGREDTGELFFGEGSRLTVL.

In this sample, this clonotype turned up many times. This chain uses TRBV28 with TRBJ2-4; D is perhaps TRBD2 (5 bases). The CDR3 has 13 amino acids. The germline V gene has CDR1 MDHEN and CDR2 SYDVKM. The V end lost 5 bases, the J end lost 6 bases, and 11 bases lay between the germline ends. The CDR3 region has the DNA TGTGCCAGCAGTCTCCTCGAGGGAAACATTCAGTACTTC. Protein sequence: CASSLLEGNIQYF.

The chain is built from TRBV3-1 and TRBJ1-2; D gene ambiguous. This CDR3 contains 16 residues. Germline V lookup: CDR1 LGHDT, CDR2 YNNKEL (reference sequence). Trimming took off 0 bases at V and 0 bases at J, with 11 bases between the two ends. The CDR3 loop reads CASSQEWARANYGYTF. The CDR3 DNA follows: TGTGCCAGCAGCCAAGAATGGGCACGAGCTAACTATGGCTACACCTTC.

This clonotype was seen repeatedly, ten times or more. This chain uses TRBV20-1 with TRBJ2-7, with no clear D. Trimming shortened V by 0 bases and J by 5 bases, and 8 bases separated the two germline ends. This CDR3 has 12 amino acids. Germline-derived CDR1 and CDR2 are DFQATT and SNEGSKA (reference sequence). CDR3 region: CSARDKFHEQYF. CDR3 in DNA: TGCAGTGCTAGAGATAAGTTCCACGAGCAGTACTTC.

The chain joins TRBV29-1 to TRBJ1-1, with 9 bases identical to TRBD1. V gave up 7 bases and J gave up 3 bases; unmatched junction bases: 6. The CDR3 runs 13 residues. CDR1 and CDR2 (germline): SQVTM, ANQGSEA. CDR3 sequence reads: CSAGTGYDTEAFF. DNA of the CDR3: TGCAGCGCCGGGACAGGGTACGACACTGAAGCTTTCTTT.

This clonotype was picked up a small number of times. V and J are TRBV12-3 or TRBV12-4 and TRBJ2-7; the D gene could be TRBD1 or TRBD2 (7 bases each). The CDR3 is 13 residues long. V was trimmed by 5 bases and J by 2 bases, leaving 10 bases between them. DNA of the CDR3: TGTGCCAGCAGTCAGGGGGGGGCCTACGAGCAGTACTTC. Its translation is CASSQGGAYEQYF.

This clonotype is labeled as medium-sized. The rearrangement joins TRBV9 to TRBJ1-3; D uncertain. With 3 bases removed from V and 7 bases from J, the gap between germline ends came to 11 bases. CDR3 size: 13 residues. CDR1 is SGDLS, CDR2 YYNGEE, per germline. CDR3 bases: TGTGCCAGCAGCGAGACCTATACGAACACCATATATTTT. Protein sequence: CASSETYTNTIYF.

This clonotype was found many times. The gene calls are TRBV12-3 or TRBV12-4 and TRBJ2-6, with 7 bases matching TRBD1. CDR3 length equals 15 residues. With V trimmed by 5 bases and J by 3 bases, 4 bases remained unmatched. CDR3 region: CASSHTGVGANVLTF. CDR3 DNA: TGTGCCAGCAGTCACACAGGGGTTGGGGCCAACGTCCTGACTTTC.

This clonotype was detected many times. The rearrangement joins TRBV7-6 to TRBJ2-1, with D tentatively TRBD2 (5 bases). This CDR3 has 13 residues. CDR1 SGHVS and CDR2 FNYEAQ come from the germline V gene. The V gene lost 1 base and the J gene lost 10 bases, with 11 bases spanning the gap. The CDR3 is CASSLDLGVEQFF. Written as DNA, the CDR3 is TGTGCCAGCAGCTTAGACTTGGGAGTCGAGCAGTTCTTC.

The chain carries TRBV7-2 and TRBJ2-7; 13 bases map to TRBD2. The V and J ends lost 1 base and 4 bases, in that order; junction bases with no gene match: 4. Per germline, CDR1 SGHTA and CDR2 FQGNSA. The CDR3 has 16 residues. For the CDR3, the DNA is TGTGCCAGCAGCTTAGATAGGGGACTAGCGGGATACGAGCAGTACGTC. Translation gives CASSLDRGLAGYEQYV.

This clonotype was seen more than once but under ten times. The chain couples TRBV14 to TRBJ2-7; D gene ambiguous. Germline V CDR1 and CDR2: SGHDN, FVKESK. V was cut by 4 bases and J by 1 base, with 8 bases left in between. The CDR3 is 13 residues long. The CDR3 here is CASSPHSSYEQYF. In nucleotides, the CDR3 is TGTGCCAGCAGCCCCCACTCATCCTACGAGCAGTACTTC.

This clonotype was counted ten times or more. The chain combines TRBV29-1 with TRBJ2-1, with 7 nucleotides matching TRBD1. CDR1 is SQVTM, CDR2 ANQGSEA, per germline. The J segment lost 7 bases and the V segment lost 6 bases, leaving 9 bases of the junction unmatched. The CDR3 extends over 13 amino acids. This CDR3 is CSVEGQLVNEQFF. Written as DNA, the CDR3 is TGCAGCGTCGAGGGACAGTTGGTAAATGAGCAGTTCTTC.

This clonotype was observed a few times. V usage is TRBV29-1 and J usage is TRBJ2-5; 14 positions agree with TRBD2. From germline, CDR1 is SQVTM and CDR2 ANQGSEA. The CDR3 loop spans 15 amino acids. The junction had 6 bases not matched to a gene; V was cut back by 4 bases and J by 5 bases. The CDR3 spells CSVGGLAGVRETQYF. The CDR3 DNA sequence: TGCAGCGTTGGGGGACTAGCGGGAGTAAGGGAGACCCAGTACTTC.

This chain joins TRBV4-3 and TRBJ2-3; 11 bases line up with TRBD1. Germline V gene lookup returns CDR1 LGHNA and CDR2 YSLEER. J lost 2 bases, V lost 0 bases, and 7 bases had no gene match. This CDR3 is 18 amino acids long. CDR3 residues: CASSQDVTDRGHTDTQYF. The CDR3 DNA sequence: TGCGCCAGCAGCCAAGATGTTACGGACAGGGGGCACACAGATACGCAGTATTTT.

This clonotype is categorized as medium-sized. The rearrangement joins TRBV7-2 to TRBJ2-3; 8 nucleotides agree with TRBD2. Germline trimming cut 1 base from V and 8 bases from J; bases unmatched to any gene: 8. The CDR3 length is 15 residues. The germline gives CDR1 SGHTA, CDR2 FQGNSA. DNA for the CDR3: TGTGCCAGCAGCTTAGAGTCTCAAGCGGGAGTTACGCAGTATTTT. The encoded protein is CASSLESQAGVTQYF.

This clonotype was counted ten times or more. This chain uses TRBV28 with TRBJ2-7, with 14 bases lining up with TRBD2. The CDR3 covers 16 residues. Trimming cost V 6 bases and J 2 bases; bases outside gene matches: 6. Germline V lookup: CDR1 MDHEN, CDR2 SYDVKM. CDR3 protein: CASRGLAGATPYEQYF. The CDR3 DNA sequence: TGTGCCAGCAGGGGACTAGCGGGAGCCACACCCTACGAGCAGTACTTC.

This chain links TRBV4-1 with TRBJ1-1, with TRBD1 matching over 9 bases. J gave up 6 bases and V 5 bases, and 16 bases lay outside the gene matches. Germline assignment: CDR1 MGHRA and CDR2 YSYEKL. This CDR3 is built from 17 residues. CDR3 DNA sequence: TGCGCCAGCAGCTCAAATTGGGCGGGACAGGGTTTATCTGAAGCTTTCTTT. This encodes CASSSNWAGQGLSEAFF.

This clonotype was counted ten times or more. The chain combines TRBV19 with TRBJ1-5, with 7 bases identical to TRBD1. Germline V gene sequence: CDR1 LNHDA, CDR2 SQIVND (reference sequence). The CDR3 sequence is 15 residues long. V shed 7 bases and J 3 bases; nucleotides not matched to a gene: 9. CDR3 nucleotides: TGTGCCAGTACCCCGGGACAGTTGTACAATCAGCCCCAGCATTTT. It specifies CASTPGQLYNQPQHF. Supplemented by reference TRBV19 and TRBJ1-5, the full variable domain reads DGGITQSPKYLFRKEGQNVTLSCEQNLNHDAMYWYRQDPGQGLRLIYYSQIVNDFQKGDIAEGYSVSREKKESFPLTVTSAQKNPTAFYLCASTPGQLYNQPQHFGDGTRLSIL.

This clonotype was found many times. DNA of the CDR3: TGTGCCACCAGTGATTTCTACCCGAATGAGCAGTTCTTC. It codes for CATSDFYPNEQFF. V usage is TRBV24-1 and J usage is TRBJ2-1; D gene unclear. The V gene's germline CDR1 is KGHDR and CDR2 SFDVKD. The germline V and J ends were trimmed by 1 base and 7 bases, with 7 bases remaining between them. The CDR3 length is 13 residues.